This T cell receptor (beta chain) originates from a study of naive and memory T cell subsets. Study-level points and caveats: Diversity fell and Gini index rose from naive through CM, EM, EMRA. Clonotypes are single alpha or beta chains, not paired receptors.

This clonotype was observed a few times. What it binds is not known. CDR1 is DFQATT, CDR2 SNEGSKA, per germline (reference sequence). CDR3 length: 14 residues. The J segment lost 2 bases and the V segment lost 3 bases, leaving 5 bases of the junction unmatched. An equimolar mix of two oligonucleotides served as the beta constant-region primer for TRBC1 and TRBC2. Ligated cDNA was amplified by four rounds of PCR with nested alpha and beta constant-region primers and SP2. A 12-nucleotide UMI and the SP2 primer were added to the cDNA 3' end by oligonucleotide ligation. TCRdb reprocessed the UMI-ligation and nested PCR reads via MiXCR and lists one record per CDR3 protein. The table lists around 130,000 distinct CDR3 sequences, 36% of them singletons. Cells stained for CD3, CD4, CD8, CD45RA and CD27 were sorted into four subsets.

The sample taken for sequencing was central memory CD4+ T cells from blood. The sequence was collected from a human donor in good health. This chain connects TRBV20-1 to TRBJ2-3, with TRBD2 matching over 7 bases. In DNA, the CDR3 is TGCAGTGCTAGTGGGACTACATACACAGATACGCAGTATTTT. It encodes CSASGTTYTDTQYF.